This TCR beta chain was sequenced in a study of T cell responses to AZD1222 COVID-19 vaccine. Using immunoSEQ multiplex PCR, the repertoire was profiled, and TCRdb retains in-frame clones only, with some absent. The sample records around 150,000 clones, 90% to 95% being singletons. The V end was cut by 4 bases, the J end by 8 bases, with 14 bases between. Germline V gives CDR1 SGHTA, CDR2 FQGNSA. The CDR3 has 13 residues. The sample was peripheral blood, taken on day 0 of AZD1222 vaccination. The chain couples TRBV7-2 to TRBJ1-1, with D tentatively TRBD1 (6 bases). The receptor's source is an adult in good health. DNA of the CDR3: TGTGCCAGCAGCTCCCTTCAGGGGCCAGAAGCTTTCTTT. Protein sequence: CASSSLQGPEAFF.